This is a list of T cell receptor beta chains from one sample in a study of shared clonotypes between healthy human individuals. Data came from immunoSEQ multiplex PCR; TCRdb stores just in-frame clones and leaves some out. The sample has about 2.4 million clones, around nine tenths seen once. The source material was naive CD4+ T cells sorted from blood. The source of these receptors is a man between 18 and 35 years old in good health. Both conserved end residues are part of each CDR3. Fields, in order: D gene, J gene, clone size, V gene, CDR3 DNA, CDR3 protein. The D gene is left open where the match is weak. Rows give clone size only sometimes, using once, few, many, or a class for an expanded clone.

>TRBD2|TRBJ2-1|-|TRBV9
TGTGCCAGCAGCGCCGGGGGGAGTTTAGGGCAGTTCTTC
CASSAGGSLGQFF
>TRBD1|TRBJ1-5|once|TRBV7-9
TGTGCCAGCAGCTCGACAGGGTGGGATCAGCCCCAGCATTTT
CASSSTGWDQPQHF
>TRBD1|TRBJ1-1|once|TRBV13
TGTGCCAGCAGCACCTCGGACAGGGTGGTAACTGAAGCTTTCTTT
CASSTSDRVVTEAFF
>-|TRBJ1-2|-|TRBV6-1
TGTGCCAGCAGTGAAATAGGACTCAAAGGCTACACCTTC
CASSEIGLKGYTF
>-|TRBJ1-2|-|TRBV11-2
TGTGCCAGCAGCTTAGGTATCACGAACTATGGCTACACCTTC
CASSLGITNYGYTF
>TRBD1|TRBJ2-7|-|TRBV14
TGTGCCAGCAGCCCCCGACAGGGATCCTACGAGCAGTACTTC
CASSPRQGSYEQYF
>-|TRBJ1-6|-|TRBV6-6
TGTGCCAGCCGGGGCGAATTTGATAATTCACCCCTCCACTTT
CASRGEFDNSPLHF
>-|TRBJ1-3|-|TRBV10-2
TGCGCCAGCAGTGAGTCGAGAACGTGGAGCTCTGGAAACACCATATATTTT
CASSESRTWSSGNTIYF
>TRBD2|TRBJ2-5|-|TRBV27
TGTGCCAGCAGCTCGGGACTAGGGGGGCAAGAGACCCAGTACTTC
CASSSGLGGQETQYF
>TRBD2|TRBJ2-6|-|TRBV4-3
TGCGCCAGCAGCCAAGGGGAAGCGGGAGGCCCCGGGGCCAACGTCCTGACTTTC
CASSQGEAGGPGANVLTF
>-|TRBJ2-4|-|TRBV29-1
TGCAGCGTCCGCGGCAGGGTAGCCCAAAACATTCAGTACTTC
CSVRGRVAQNIQYF
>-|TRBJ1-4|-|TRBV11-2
TGTGCCAGCAGCTTGACCGGGACGAATAATGAAAAACTGTTTTTT
CASSLTGTNNEKLFF
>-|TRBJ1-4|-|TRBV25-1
TGTGCCAGCAGTCCCCAGGGGGAAAAACTGTTTTTT
CASSPQGEKLFF
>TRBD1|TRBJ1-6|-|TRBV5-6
TGTGCCAGCAGCTTGTTGGTTCCGGGACAGGGGAATTCACCCCTCCACTTT
CASSLLVPGQGNSPLHF
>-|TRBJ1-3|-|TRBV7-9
TGTGCCAGCAGCCACCTGGCGCCCTCTGGAAACACCATATATTTT
CASSHLAPSGNTIYF
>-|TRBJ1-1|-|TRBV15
TGTGCCACCAGCAGAGAGATAGGGAACACTGAAGCTTTCTTT
CATSREIGNTEAFF
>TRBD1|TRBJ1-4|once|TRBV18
TGTGCCAGCTCACCTCCCGGGACAGGGAATGAAAAACTGTTTTTT
CASSPPGTGNEKLFF
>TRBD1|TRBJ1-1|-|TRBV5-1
TGCGCCAGCGGTACTCAGGGGGGCACTGAAGCTTTCTTT
CASGTQGGTEAFF
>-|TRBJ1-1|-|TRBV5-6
TGTGCCAGCAACCAAGGAGTGAACACTGAAGCTTTCTTT
CASNQGVNTEAFF
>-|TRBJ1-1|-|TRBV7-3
TGTGCCAGCAGCTTAGACGGGTTGAACACTGAAGCTTTCTTT
CASSLDGLNTEAFF
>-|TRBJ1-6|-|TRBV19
TGTGCCAGTAGTGCACAGGGCACCTATAATTCACCCCTCCACTTT
CASSAQGTYNSPLHF
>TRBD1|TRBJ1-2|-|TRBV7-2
TGTGCCAGCAGCTACAGGGGTCTCAAAGGCTACACCTTC
CASSYRGLKGYTF
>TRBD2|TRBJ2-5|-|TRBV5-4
TGTGCCTTTAGGCGGGGGGGAGCCCCTCAAGAGACCCAGTACTTC
CAFRRGGAPQETQYF
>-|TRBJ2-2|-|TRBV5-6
TGTGCCAGCAGCTTGGGGTCCCCGGGCACCGGGGAGCTGTTTTTT
CASSLGSPGTGELFF
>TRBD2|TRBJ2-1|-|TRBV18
TGTGCCAGCTCACCTCGGACTAGCGGCGGCTACAATGAGCAGTTCTTC
CASSPRTSGGYNEQFF
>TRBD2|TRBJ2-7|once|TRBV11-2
TGTGCCAGCAGCTTATTCCGCCTTGGGGGGGGATCCTACGAGCAGTACTTC
CASSLFRLGGGSYEQYF
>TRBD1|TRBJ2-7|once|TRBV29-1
TGCAGCGTCGGGACAGGGTCCTACGAGCAGTACTTC
CSVGTGSYEQYF
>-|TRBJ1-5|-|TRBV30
TGTGCCTGGAGTGTGGCGGGGGCCTTTAATCAGCCCCAGCATTTT
CAWSVAGAFNQPQHF
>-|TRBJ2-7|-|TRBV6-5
TGTGCCAGCACCCTGGCAGGGACCTACGAGCAGTACTTC
CASTLAGTYEQYF
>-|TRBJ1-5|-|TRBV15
TGTGCCACCAGCAGGTTCCTGATCCAGCCCCAGCATTTT
CATSRFLIQPQHF